These 9 T cell receptor beta chains were sequenced from one sample in a study of blood T cells in healthy people across ages. Primed by a sample-barcoded 5' primer and a J-beta primer mix, a second PCR proceeded for about 7 to 12 cycles. TCRdb called the 5' RACE reads again in MiXCR, with one record for every CDR3 protein. Of around 780,000 distinct CDR3 sequences listed, about a quarter are singletons. The same sample was also studied in work on T cells of mothers and their children.

The specimen was blood. The origin of the receptors is a boy aged 10-17 years in good health.

This clonotype has more than one count but fewer than ten. This chain links TRBV29-1 with TRBJ2-5; D is possibly TRBD1 or TRBD2 (5 bases each). Per the germline V gene, CDR1 is SQVTM and CDR2 is ANQGSEA. This CDR3 comprises 17 residues. V was cut by 0 bases and J by 2 bases, with 19 bases left in between. The CDR3 loop is CSVEDLRTGRLQETQYF. CDR3 sequence (DNA): TGCAGCGTTGAAGATCTTAGGACGGGGCGACTACAAGAGACCCAGTACTTC. The full variable domain, in which reference TRBV29-1 and TRBJ2-5 provide the parts outside the CDR3, is SAVISQKPSRDICQRGTSLTIQCQVDSQVTMMFWYRQQPGQSLTLIATANQGSEATYESGFVIDKFPISRPNLTFSTLTVSNMSPEDSSIYLCSVEDLRTGRLQETQYFGPGTRLLVL.

V and J are TRBV2 and TRBJ2-5; D is perhaps TRBD2 (6 bases). Germline lookup yields CDR1 SNHLY and CDR2 FYNNEI. The V end was cut by 5 bases, the J end by 1 base, with 20 bases between. This CDR3 spans 17 amino acids. This CDR3 reads CASSSRAGRGPQETQYF. The DNA of the CDR3 is TGTGCCAGCAGTTCGCGGGCGGGGCGGGGCCCCCAAGAGACCCAGTACTTC.

Only a few counts were recorded for this clonotype. This chain links TRBV7-9 with TRBJ2-2, with 10 bases that match TRBD2. The germline V gene has CDR1 SEHNR and CDR2 FQNEAQ (reference sequence). CDR3 length: 16 residues. V lost 6 bases, J lost 6 bases, and 10 bases stayed unmatched. The CDR3 is CASSPPASGGPGELFF. The CDR3 nucleotides are TGTGCCAGCAGTCCCCCTGCTAGCGGGGGCCCCGGGGAGCTGTTTTTT.

The J gene is TRBJ2-2, the V gene TRBV20-1, with 9 bases aligning to TRBD2. Germline V CDR1 and CDR2: DFQATT, SNEGSKA (reference sequence). V dropped 1 base and J dropped 1; count of bases not matched to a gene: 1. The CDR3 is 15 residues long. Here the CDR3 DNA reads TGCAGTGCTAGAGTAGCGGGAGTGAACACCGGGGAGCTGTTTTTT. As protein: CSARVAGVNTGELFF.

At least ten counts were recorded for this clonotype. The chain carries TRBV28 and TRBJ2-5, with 8 bases fitting TRBD1. The germline V gene has CDR1 MDHEN and CDR2 SYDVKM. The CDR3 consists of 13 residues. Losses at the gene ends were 4 bases for V and 5 bases for J; bases not matched to a gene: 3. The CDR3 loop reads CASSSTGGETQYF. Here the CDR3 DNA reads TGTGCCAGCAGTTCCACAGGGGGGGAGACCCAGTACTTC. The full variable domain, in which reference TRBV28 and TRBJ2-5 provide the parts outside the CDR3, is DVKVTQSSRYLVKRTGEKVFLECVQDMDHENMFWYRQDPGLGLRLIYFSYDVKMKEKGDIPEGYSVSREKKERFSLILESASTNQTSMYLCASSSTGGETQYFGPGTRLLVL.

As DNA, the CDR3 is TGTGCCAGCAGCCGGGACAGACTAAACGAGCAGTACTTC. It specifies CASSRDRLNEQYF. The V call is TRBV12-3 or TRBV12-4, the J call TRBJ2-7, with TRBD1 identical over 7 bases. V trimming: 6 bases; J trimming: 5 bases; junction bases outside the gene matches: 7. The CDR3 has 13 residues.

This clonotype has only a few counts. J is TRBJ2-3 and V is TRBV7-3, with TRBD2 matching over 9 bases. The CDR3 is 16 amino acids. Trimming cost V 3 bases and J 2 bases; bases outside gene matches: 6. Germline V gene data show CDR1 as SGHTA and CDR2 as FQGTGA. In DNA form, the CDR3 reads TGTGCCAGCAGCTTGCTTGGGACTAGCCTCACAGATACGCAGTATTTT. Translated, it gives CASSLLGTSLTDTQYF.

This clonotype has only a few counts. The chain is built from TRBV25-1 and TRBJ1-2; D not resolved. The CDR3 is 13 residues long. Germline loops: CDR1 MGHDK, CDR2 SYGVNS. Trimming left V 3 bases short and J 11 bases short, with 16 bases between. The DNA of the CDR3 is TGTGCCAGCAGTGATCATGACCGCCGAAGGTACACCTTC. Translating it yields CASSDHDRRRYTF.

The chain couples TRBV7-2 to TRBJ1-5; no reliable D call. CDR1 is SGHTA, CDR2 FQGNSA, per germline. V lost 5 bases and J lost 7, with 12 bases in between. The length of the CDR3 is 13 residues. The CDR3 is CASSPADWQPQHF. The CDR3 nucleotides are TGTGCCAGCAGCCCAGCGGATTGGCAGCCCCAGCATTTT.